The 26 T cell receptor beta chains below all came from one sample that was sequenced in a study of cytomegalovirus exposure and HLA in healthy donors. Vbeta (60) and Jbeta (13) primers were used in the PCR. Clones were sequenced by immunoSEQ multiplex PCR, and TCRdb holds only the in-frame ones, with some missing. The sample yields about 190,000 clones, around 87% seen once. The sample was PBMCs. The receptors stem from a woman in her late teens or twenties in good health and CMV-seronegative.

The CDR3 spells CASSLSVSSGNTIYF. CDR3 bases: TGTGCCAGCAGTTTATCCGTTAGCTCTGGAAACACCATATATTTT. The rearrangement joins TRBV27 to TRBJ1-3; D unresolved. The V gene lost 0 bases and the J gene lost 0 bases, with 6 bases spanning the gap. This CDR3 is built from 15 residues. Germline V lookup: CDR1 MNHEY, CDR2 SMNVEV (reference sequence).

The chain employs TRBV27 and TRBJ1-5; 8 positions match TRBD1. This CDR3 has 14 residues. V lost 5 bases, J lost 3 bases, and 3 bases stayed unmatched. CDR1 is MNHEY and CDR2 is SMNVEV in the germline V gene (reference sequence). In DNA form, the CDR3 reads TGTGCCAGCAGTCCGACAGGGGCCAATCAGCCCCAGCATTTT. Amino acids: CASSPTGANQPQHF.

This chain connects TRBV6-5 to TRBJ2-5, with 9 bases lining up with TRBD2. Germline assignment: CDR1 MNHEY and CDR2 SVGAGI. V trimming: 1 base; J trimming: 7 bases; junction bases outside the gene matches: 7. The CDR3 covers 15 residues. In DNA, the CDR3 is TGTGCCAGCAGTTACTACGGCGGGGGGGCGGGGACCCAGTACTTC. Its protein product is CASSYYGGGAGTQYF.

This rearrangement joins TRBV18 to TRBJ2-4; 7 bases are shared with TRBD1. This CDR3 has 19 amino acids. CDR1 is KGHSH and CDR2 is LQKENI in the germline V gene. V dropped 3 bases and J dropped 0; count of bases not matched to a gene: 14. CDR3 amino acids: CASSPRGTETRLAKNIQYF. CDR3 bases: TGTGCCAGCTCACCCCGAGGGACAGAGACGAGATTAGCCAAAAACATTCAGTACTTC.

V is TRBV19 and J is TRBJ2-1; the match to TRBD1 covers 8 bases. The CDR3 sequence is 15 residues long. V trimming: 4 bases; J trimming: 2 bases; junction bases outside the gene matches: 4. CDR1 is LNHDA, CDR2 SQIVND, per germline (reference sequence). CDR3 in DNA: TGTGCCAGTAGTACGACAGGGGACGCCTACAATGAGCAGTTCTTC. Translated, it gives CASSTTGDAYNEQFF.

The J gene is TRBJ1-1, the V gene TRBV18; TRBD1 might be the D (6 bases). This CDR3 has 15 amino acids. Germline V lookup: CDR1 KGHSH, CDR2 LQKENI. Trimming took off 1 base at V and 7 bases at J, with 16 bases between the two ends. The CDR3 loop reads CASSPRPRGSGEAFF. CDR3 nucleotide sequence: TGTGCCAGCTCACCACGACCGAGGGGGAGCGGTGAAGCTTTCTTT.

This chain uses TRBV7-2 with TRBJ2-1; 9 positions match TRBD2. The germline CDR1 and CDR2 sequences are SGHTA and FQGNSA. J gave up 3 bases and V 4 bases, and 10 bases lay outside the gene matches. This CDR3 contains 17 residues. CDR3: CASSSTAGTSSYNEQFF. CDR3 sequence (DNA): TGTGCCAGCAGCTCGACCGCCGGGACTAGCAGCTACAATGAGCAGTTCTTC. The variable domain in full, with the rest retrieved from reference TRBV7-2 and TRBJ2-1, is GAGVSQSPSNKVTEKGKDVELRCDPISGHTALYWYRQSLGQGLEFLIYFQGNSAPDKSGLPSDRFSAERTGGSVSTLTIQRTQQEDSAVYLCASSSTAGTSSYNEQFFGPGTRLTVL.

The chain couples TRBV19 to TRBJ1-1; possibly TRBD1 for D (5 bases). The CDR3 is 14 amino acids. In germline, CDR1 is LNHDA, CDR2 SQIVND (reference sequence). Trimming removed 3 bases from V and 4 bases from J, with 12 bases in between. DNA for the CDR3: TGTGCCAGTAGTATCATCAGGGAGGGCACTGAAGCTTTCTTT. This gives the protein CASSIIREGTEAFF.

The sample holds one count of this clone. The chain carries TRBV11-3 and TRBJ2-7, with TRBD1 matching over 8 bases. J was trimmed by 2 bases and V by 0 bases; bases with no gene match: 15. The CDR3 length is 19 residues. Germline V CDR1 and CDR2: SGHNT, YENEEA. CDR3 bases: TGTGCCAGCAGCTTAGATTACCCGTGGCAGGGGGCAGCGGCCTACGAGCAGTACTTC. As protein: CASSLDYPWQGAAAYEQYF.

The chain carries TRBV10-2 and TRBJ1-4, with TRBD1 identical over 10 bases. Germline V gene sequence: CDR1 WSHSY, CDR2 SAAADI. The CDR3 spans 15 residues. The V gene end was trimmed by 4 bases and the J gene end by 5 bases; junction bases not matched to a gene: 4. CDR3 region: CASSGGDRGNEKLFF. The CDR3 DNA follows: TGCGCCAGCAGTGGAGGGGACAGGGGCAATGAAAAACTGTTTTTT.

The chain carries TRBV4-2 and TRBJ2-1, with 7 bases fitting TRBD2. The CDR3 is 16 amino acids. Trimming at V came to 4 bases and at J to 4 bases, leaving 10 bases not matched to a gene. CDR1 and CDR2 from the germline V gene are LGHNA and YNFKEQ. In DNA, the CDR3 is TGTGCCAGCAGCCTTCTAGCGGCCACAGCATACAATGAGCAGTTCTTC. Its protein product is CASSLLAATAYNEQFF.

For this clone: At one end, the junction sequence differs from germline, possibly due to a read error. This chain uses TRBV6-1 with TRBJ1-2; 7 positions match TRBD1. The CDR3 is 15 residues long. The V gene's germline CDR1 is MNHNS and CDR2 SASEGT. The CDR3 DNA reads as TGTGCCGGCAGTGACGGTGGGGACAGCCTCTATGGCTACACCTTC. Amino acid sequence: CAGSDGGDSLYGYTF.

The chain has TRBV10-1 and TRBJ1-1; D is uncertain. This CDR3 comprises 13 residues. Germline CDR1 and CDR2: WNHNN and SYGVQD (reference sequence). The V and J ends lost 3 bases and 3 bases respectively, with 8 bases between them. CDR3 sequence reads: CASSDAGYTEAFF. DNA of the CDR3: TGCGCCAGCAGTGACGCGGGTTACACTGAAGCTTTCTTT.

The CDR3 DNA is TGTGCCAGCAGCTGGGTACGGGATCAGCCCCAGCATTTT. Translating gives CASSWVRDQPQHF. This sequence joins TRBV5-5 and TRBJ1-5; D gene ambiguous. V shed 3 bases and J shed 5 bases, with 9 bases lying between them. In germline, CDR1 is SGHKS, CDR2 YYEKEE (reference sequence). The CDR3 is 13 amino acids.

The V gene is TRBV7-8, the J gene TRBJ2-1; 7 nucleotides line up with TRBD2. The trim removed 2 bases at V and 8 bases at J, leaving 3 bases unmatched. This CDR3 contains 13 residues. Germline V gives CDR1 SGHVS, CDR2 FQNEAQ. Here the CDR3 DNA reads TGTGCCAGCAGCTTATGGGGAGGGGATGAGCAGTTCTTC. Protein product: CASSLWGGDEQFF.

The chain links TRBV19 to TRBJ1-2; a possible D gene is TRBD1 (6 bases). This CDR3 is built from 13 residues. Trimming left V 6 bases short and J 0 bases short, with 8 bases between. Germline V gene sequence: CDR1 LNHDA, CDR2 SQIVND (reference sequence). Written as DNA, the CDR3 is TGTGCCAGTAGACGGACAGCTAACTATGGCTACACCTTC. Amino acid sequence: CASRRTANYGYTF.

The rearrangement links TRBV10-2 to TRBJ2-5; 9 positions agree with TRBD1. This CDR3 spans 13 amino acids. The germline V gene encodes CDR1 WSHSY and CDR2 SAAADI. J lost 2 bases, V lost 7 bases, and 2 bases had no gene match. The CDR3 sequence: CASMTGGQETQYF. Written as DNA, the CDR3 is TGCGCCAGCATGACAGGGGGACAAGAGACCCAGTACTTC.

The chain uses TRBV7-2 and TRBJ2-2; 13 positions match TRBD2. Germline-derived CDR1 and CDR2 are SGHTA and FQGNSA. With V trimmed by 4 bases and J by 6 bases, 11 bases remained unmatched. The CDR3 spans 18 residues. CDR3 DNA: TGTGCCAGCAGCTCCACCCCTGGACTAGCGGGAGCCCCCGGGGAGCTGTTTTTT. Translation: CASSSTPGLAGAPGELFF.

V gene TRBV6-1 combines with J gene TRBJ1-5, with 8 bases identical to TRBD1. Germline-derived CDR1 and CDR2 are MNHNS and SASEGT. V lost 7 bases to trimming and J lost 9 bases; unmatched junction nucleotides: 14. The CDR3 runs 15 residues. CDR3 protein: CASIGGQGAVWPQHF. The CDR3 nucleotides are TGTGCCAGCATAGGGGGGCAGGGGGCCGTTTGGCCCCAGCATTTT.

The V call is TRBV25-1, the J call TRBJ1-5, with 7 bases lining up with TRBD1. V was pared by 3 bases and J by 9 bases, with 11 bases of the junction left unmatched. Germline lookup yields CDR1 MGHDK and CDR2 SYGVNS. The CDR3 extends over 15 amino acids. The CDR3 protein is CASSDGRTGELPQHF. As DNA, the CDR3 is TGTGCCAGCAGTGATGGACGGACAGGCGAGCTGCCCCAGCATTTT.

The CDR3 region is CASSLGTGGGQPQHF. The CDR3 DNA sequence: TGTGCCAGCAGCCTAGGAACAGGGGGCGGGCAGCCCCAGCATTTT. The gene calls are TRBV14 and TRBJ1-5, with 9 bases that match TRBD1. The V gene's germline CDR1 is SGHDN and CDR2 FVKESK. This CDR3 spans 15 amino acids. The ends lost 4 bases at V and 7 bases at J; junction bases unmatched: 8.

This sequence joins TRBV19 and TRBJ1-1, with TRBD1 matching 9 bases. CDR3 size: 17 residues. The ends lost 4 bases at V and 4 bases at J; junction bases unmatched: 13. Germline V lookup: CDR1 LNHDA, CDR2 SQIVND (reference sequence). In nucleotides, the CDR3 is TGTGCCAGTAGTAAGCCGACCGGGACAGGGAGGACCACTGAAGCTTTCTTT. Its translation is CASSKPTGTGRTTEAFF.

V and J are TRBV10-3 and TRBJ2-6, with 9 bases identical to TRBD1. Trimming cost V 4 bases and J 0 bases; bases outside gene matches: 4. CDR3 length equals 17 residues. Germline V gene data show CDR1 as ENHRY and CDR2 as SYGVKD. CDR3 in amino acids: CAISGDRGGSGANVLTF. The CDR3, as DNA: TGTGCCATCAGTGGCGACAGGGGGGGCTCTGGGGCCAACGTCCTGACTTTC.

The chain has TRBV6-5 and TRBJ1-6, with 8 bases matching TRBD1. Losses at the gene ends were 2 bases for V and 6 bases for J; bases not matched to a gene: 3. The CDR3 contains 15 residues. Germline V gene lookup returns CDR1 MNHEY and CDR2 SVGAGI. The CDR3 DNA reads as TGTGCCAGCAGTTACGATGGACAGGGTAATTCACCCCTCCACTTT. It translates to CASSYDGQGNSPLHF.

This sequence joins TRBV4-1 and TRBJ2-1; the D gene is possibly TRBD1 (6 bases). The V gene lost 0 bases and the J gene lost 3 bases, with 6 bases spanning the gap. In germline, CDR1 is MGHRA, CDR2 YSYEKL. CDR3 length: 14 amino acids. Written as DNA, the CDR3 is TGCGCCAGCAGCCAAGAGGACAGCTACAATGAGCAGTTCTTC. Amino acids: CASSQEDSYNEQFF.

The chain employs TRBV2 and TRBJ1-1; 10 bases are a match to TRBD1. With 4 bases clipped from V and 7 bases from J, the junction kept 0 bases outside the gene matches. CDR3 size: 12 residues. Germline CDR1 SNHLY, CDR2 FYNNEI. In nucleotides, the CDR3 is TGTGCCAGCAGTGGGACAGGGGGTGAAGCTTTCTTT. Amino acid sequence: CASSGTGGEAFF.